This T cell receptor beta chain was recorded in a study of cytomegalovirus exposure and HLA in healthy donors. The germline V and J ends were trimmed by 3 bases and 0 bases, with 11 bases remaining between them. Germline CDR1 is GTSNPN and CDR2 is SVGIG (reference sequence). This CDR3 comprises 14 residues. The PCR had 60 Vbeta and 13 Jbeta primers. Profiled with immunoSEQ multiplex PCR; TCRdb holds only in-frame clones, not every one. The table records fewer than 250,000 clones, roughly 82% of them present only once. This receptor was identified in a man between 35 and 55 years old in good health and CMV-seropositive. Sequencing was carried out using PBMCs. V is TRBV30 and J is TRBJ2-5, with D tentatively TRBD1 (5 bases). The chain's CDR3 is CAWSEGVYQETQYF. Here the CDR3 DNA reads TGTGCCTGGAGCGAAGGGGTCTACCAAGAGACCCAGTACTTC.